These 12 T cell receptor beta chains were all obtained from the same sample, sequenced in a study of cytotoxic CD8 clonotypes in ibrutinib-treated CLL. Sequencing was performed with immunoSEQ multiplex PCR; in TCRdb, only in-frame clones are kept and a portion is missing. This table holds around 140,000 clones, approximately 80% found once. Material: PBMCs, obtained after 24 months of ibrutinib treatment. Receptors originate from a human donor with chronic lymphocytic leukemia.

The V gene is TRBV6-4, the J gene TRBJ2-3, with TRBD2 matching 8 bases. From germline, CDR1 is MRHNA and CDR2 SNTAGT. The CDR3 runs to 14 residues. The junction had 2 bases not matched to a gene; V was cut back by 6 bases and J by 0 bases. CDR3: CASSASGSTDTQYF. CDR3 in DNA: TGTGCCAGCAGCGCTAGCGGGAGCACAGATACGCAGTATTTT.

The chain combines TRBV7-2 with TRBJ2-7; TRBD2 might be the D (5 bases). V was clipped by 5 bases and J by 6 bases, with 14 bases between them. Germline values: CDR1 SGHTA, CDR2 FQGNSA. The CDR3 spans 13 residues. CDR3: CASSPPAGVEQYF. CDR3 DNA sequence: TGTGCCAGCAGCCCCCCGGCCGGGGTCGAGCAGTACTTC.

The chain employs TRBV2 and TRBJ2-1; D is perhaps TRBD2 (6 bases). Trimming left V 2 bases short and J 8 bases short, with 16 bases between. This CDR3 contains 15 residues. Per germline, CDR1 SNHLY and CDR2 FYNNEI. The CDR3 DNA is TGTGCCAGCAGTGAAACCCCGGGACTTCGGGATGAGCAGTTCTTC. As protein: CASSETPGLRDEQFF. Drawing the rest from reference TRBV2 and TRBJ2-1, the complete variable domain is EPEVTQTPSHQVTQMGQEVILRCVPISNHLYFYWYRQILGQKVEFLVSFYNNEISEKSEIFDDQFSVERPDGSNFTLKIRSTKLEDSAMYFCASSETPGLRDEQFFGPGTRLTVL.

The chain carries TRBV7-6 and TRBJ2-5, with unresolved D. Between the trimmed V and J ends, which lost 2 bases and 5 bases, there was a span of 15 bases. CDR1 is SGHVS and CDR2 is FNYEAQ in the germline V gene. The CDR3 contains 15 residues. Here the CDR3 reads CASSLFGQIVETQYF. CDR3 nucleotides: TGTGCCAGCAGCTTATTCGGCCAGATCGTGGAGACCCAGTACTTC.

The CDR3, as DNA: TGTGCCAGCAGCCCCAGACCAGGGGTGGGCACAGATACGCAGTATTTT. Its protein is CASSPRPGVGTDTQYF. The chain couples TRBV7-3 to TRBJ2-3; weak D call: TRBD1 (6 bases). This CDR3 contains 16 residues. V was cut by 5 bases and J by 1 base, with 16 bases left in between. Germline CDR1 is SGHTA and CDR2 is FQGTGA.

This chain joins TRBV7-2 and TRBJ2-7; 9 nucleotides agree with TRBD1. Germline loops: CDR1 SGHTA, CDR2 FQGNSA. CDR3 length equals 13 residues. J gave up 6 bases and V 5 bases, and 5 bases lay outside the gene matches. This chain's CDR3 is CASSMDRGREQYF. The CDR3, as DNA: TGTGCCAGCAGCATGGACAGGGGTCGCGAGCAGTACTTC.

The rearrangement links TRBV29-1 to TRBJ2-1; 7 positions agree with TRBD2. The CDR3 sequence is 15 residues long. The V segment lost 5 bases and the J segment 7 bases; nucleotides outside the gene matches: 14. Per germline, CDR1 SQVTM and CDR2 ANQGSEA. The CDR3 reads CSVTRGRADGNEQFF. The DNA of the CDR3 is TGCAGCGTTACCCGGGGGAGGGCCGATGGGAATGAGCAGTTCTTC.

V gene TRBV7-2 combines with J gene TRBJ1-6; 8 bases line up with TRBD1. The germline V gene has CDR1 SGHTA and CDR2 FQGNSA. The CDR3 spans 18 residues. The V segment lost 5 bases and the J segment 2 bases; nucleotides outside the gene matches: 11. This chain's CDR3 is CASSPGAGGEAYNSPLHF. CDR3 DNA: TGTGCCAGCAGCCCCGGGGCAGGGGGCGAAGCCTATAATTCACCCCTCCACTTT.

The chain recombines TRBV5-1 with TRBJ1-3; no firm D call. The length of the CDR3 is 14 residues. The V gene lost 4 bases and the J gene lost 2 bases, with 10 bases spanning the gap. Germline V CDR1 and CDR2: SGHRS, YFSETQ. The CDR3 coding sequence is TGCGCCAGCAGCCCGGTGCCCGCTGGAAACACCATATATTTT. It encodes CASSPVPAGNTIYF.

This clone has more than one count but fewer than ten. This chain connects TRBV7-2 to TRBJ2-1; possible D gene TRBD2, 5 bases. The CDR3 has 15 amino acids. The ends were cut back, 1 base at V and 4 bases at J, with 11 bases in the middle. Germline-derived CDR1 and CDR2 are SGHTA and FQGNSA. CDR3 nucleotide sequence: TGTGCCAGCAGCTTAGGCCGGGGTTGGTACAATGAGCAGTTCTTC. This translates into CASSLGRGWYNEQFF.

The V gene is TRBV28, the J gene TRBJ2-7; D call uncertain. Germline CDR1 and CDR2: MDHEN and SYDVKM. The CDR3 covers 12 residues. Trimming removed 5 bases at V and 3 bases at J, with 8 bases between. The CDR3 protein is CASSPPGYEQYF. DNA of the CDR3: TGTGCCAGCAGTCCCCCCGGCTACGAGCAGTACTTC.

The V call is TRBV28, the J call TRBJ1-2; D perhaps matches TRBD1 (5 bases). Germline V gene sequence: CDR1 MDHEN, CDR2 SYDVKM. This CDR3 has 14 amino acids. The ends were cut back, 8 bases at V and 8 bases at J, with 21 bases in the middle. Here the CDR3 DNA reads TGTGCCAGCGGCCCCTCGCAGGGACTAAGAGGCTACACCTTC. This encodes CASGPSQGLRGYTF.